These 20 T cell receptor beta chains share one sample of origin, sequenced in a study of blood T cell repertoires in COVID-19. Repertoires were generated with immunoSEQ multiplex PCR, while TCRdb's copy carries only in-frame clones and drops some. The table lists some 240,000 clones, nearly 90% of them singletons. Material: peripheral blood. The receptor set was obtained from a woman aged 60-75 years with COVID-19, enrolled during active disease.

This chain links TRBV9 with TRBJ1-1, with 9 nucleotides matching TRBD1. CDR1 and CDR2 from the germline V gene are SGDLS and YYNGEE. The CDR3 consists of 14 residues. Trimming at V came to 4 bases and at J to 6 bases, leaving 7 bases not matched to a gene. The CDR3 DNA reads TGTGCCAGCAGCCTGACAGGGGGTAACGCTGAAGCTTTCTTT. The encoded protein is CASSLTGGNAEAFF.

The chain employs TRBV5-5 and TRBJ2-7; 11 positions agree with TRBD2. V gave up 4 bases and J gave up 4 bases; unmatched junction bases: 7. The CDR3 has 15 residues. Germline V CDR1 and CDR2: SGHKS, YYEKEE (reference sequence). CDR3 sequence reads: CASSLGLAEVYEQYF. The CDR3 DNA sequence: TGTGCCAGCAGCCTGGGACTAGCGGAAGTATACGAGCAGTACTTC.

The V and J genes are TRBV7-3 and TRBJ2-3; 11 positions match TRBD2. The germline gives CDR1 SGHTA, CDR2 FQGTGA. V lost 0 bases, J lost 4 bases, and 3 bases stayed unmatched. The CDR3 runs 16 residues. The CDR3 spells CASSLTGTSGADTQYF. CDR3 DNA: TGTGCCAGCAGCTTAACCGGGACTAGCGGTGCAGATACGCAGTATTTT.

This clone was seen a single time. The chain employs TRBV5-1 and TRBJ1-3, with 10 bases fitting TRBD1. J gave up 4 bases and V 4 bases, and 5 bases lay outside the gene matches. This CDR3 contains 15 residues. Germline V CDR1 and CDR2: SGHRS, YFSETQ. CDR3 sequence reads: CASSGGQGTGNTIYF. DNA for the CDR3: TGCGCCAGCAGCGGGGGACAGGGGACCGGAAACACCATATATTTT.

The rearrangement uses TRBV4-3 and TRBJ1-6; D ambiguous. Per the germline V gene, CDR1 is LGHNA and CDR2 is YSLEER. V was cut by 0 bases and J by 6 bases, with 9 bases left in between. CDR3 length: 15 residues. The CDR3 here is CASSQDDSRNSPLHF. The CDR3 nucleotides are TGCGCCAGCAGCCAAGATGACTCCCGTAATTCACCCCTCCACTTT.

The chain employs TRBV5-4 and TRBJ2-3; the match to TRBD2 covers 11 bases. V lost 5 bases to trimming and J lost 0 bases; unmatched junction nucleotides: 11. The germline V gene encodes CDR1 SGHNT and CDR2 YYREEE (reference sequence). The CDR3 has 18 amino acids. In nucleotides, the CDR3 is TGTGCCAGCAGTTGGACTAGCGGGCGTAGGGCTAGCACAGATACGCAGTATTTT. This gives the protein CASSWTSGRRASTDTQYF.

V and J are TRBV6-6 and TRBJ1-2, with 7 bases lining up with TRBD1. This CDR3 contains 13 residues. Germline V gene sequence: CDR1 MNHNY, CDR2 SVGAGI (reference sequence). Trimming removed 5 bases from V and 4 bases from J; junction bases left unmatched: 4. The CDR3 sequence: CASSRGTAYGYTF. CDR3 in DNA: TGTGCCAGCAGTAGAGGGACAGCCTATGGCTACACCTTC.

V is TRBV14 and J is TRBJ1-2; 7 nucleotides agree with TRBD1. V was pared by 6 bases and J by 2 bases, with 12 bases of the junction left unmatched. The CDR3 is made up of 16 amino acids. Looked up from germline, CDR1 is SGHDN and CDR2 is FVKESK. The chain's CDR3 is CASSPTGFFPNYGYTF. The DNA for the CDR3 is TGTGCCAGCAGTCCGACAGGGTTCTTCCCAAACTATGGCTACACCTTC.

This chain joins TRBV14 and TRBJ2-7; TRBD2 might be the D (6 bases). This CDR3 contains 12 residues. Germline CDR1 SGHDN, CDR2 FVKESK. With 8 bases removed from V and 1 base from J, the gap between germline ends came to 9 bases. CDR3 in DNA: TGTGCCAGCGGACTAACATCCTACGAGCAGTACTTC. This translates into CASGLTSYEQYF.

This clone has more than one count but fewer than ten. The genes are TRBV3-1 (or the pseudogene TRBV3-2) and TRBJ2-5, with 10 bases aligning to TRBD2. Germline lookup yields CDR1 LGHDT and CDR2 YNNKEL (reference sequence). The CDR3 totals 19 residues. V was pared by 0 bases and J by 1 base, with 11 bases of the junction left unmatched. Here the CDR3 reads CASSQDRSSGGRLQETQYF. For the CDR3, the DNA is TGTGCCAGCAGCCAAGACAGGTCTAGCGGGGGCCGTCTCCAAGAGACCCAGTACTTC.

The V gene is TRBV5-1, the J gene TRBJ1-6; tentative D call: TRBD1 (6 bases). Germline CDR1 is SGHRS and CDR2 is YFSETQ. This CDR3 comprises 17 residues. The V and J ends lost 0 bases and 7 bases respectively, with 17 bases between them. The CDR3 loop reads CASSLARQGLENSPLHF. The CDR3 coding sequence is TGCGCCAGCAGCTTGGCCAGGCAGGGGCTGGAAAATTCACCCCTCCACTTT.

The chain joins TRBV7-9 to TRBJ1-2; D ambiguous. Germline CDR1 is SEHNR and CDR2 is FQNEAQ (reference sequence). Deletions cut 0 bases from V and 4 bases from J, with 6 bases between. This CDR3 is built from 13 residues. CDR3 DNA: TGTGCCAGCAGCTTAGCTGGAGCCTATGGCTACACCTTC. Translated: CASSLAGAYGYTF.

The chain has TRBV6-2 or TRBV6-3 and TRBJ1-3; D is uncertain. V was clipped by 2 bases and J by 4 bases, with 9 bases between them. The CDR3 has 14 residues. CDR1 MNHEY and CDR2 SVGEGT come from the germline V gene. The CDR3 reads CASSYLREGNTIYF. DNA for the CDR3: TGTGCCAGCAGTTACCTCCGGGAAGGAAACACCATATATTTT.

The rearrangement uses TRBV18 and TRBJ1-2; D uncertain. Trimming shortened V by 4 bases and J by 4 bases, and 13 bases separated the two germline ends. The CDR3 length is 14 residues. The germline CDR1 and CDR2 sequences are KGHSH and LQKENI. CDR3 amino acids: CASSRGGFVYGYTF. CDR3 DNA: TGTGCCAGCTCACGCGGCGGGTTCGTCTATGGCTACACCTTC. Looking up the rest from reference TRBV18 and TRBJ1-2 gives the full variable domain: NAGVMQNPRHLVRRRGQEARLRCSPMKGHSHVYWYRQLPEEGLKFMVYLQKENIIDESGMPKERFSAEFPKEGPSILRIQQVVRGDSAAYFCASSRGGFVYGYTFGSGTRLTVV.

The chain carries TRBV5-6 and TRBJ2-1, with TRBD1 identical over 9 bases. V was clipped by 2 bases and J by 5 bases; unmatched bases: 8. The CDR3 length is 16 residues. Looked up from germline, CDR1 is SGHDT and CDR2 is YYEEEE. CDR3 sequence (DNA): TGTGCCAGCAGCTTAATCCCGGGACAGGGTCACAATGAGCAGTTCTTC. This encodes CASSLIPGQGHNEQFF.

This clone has more than one count but fewer than ten. The V gene is TRBV7-9, the J gene TRBJ1-2, with D tentatively TRBD1 (6 bases). Looked up from germline, CDR1 is SEHNR and CDR2 is FQNEAQ (reference sequence). The CDR3 is made up of 13 amino acids. V was clipped by 6 bases and J by 4 bases, with 12 bases between them. CDR3 coding DNA: TGTGCCAGCAGTCCGGGACAACTCTATGGCTACACCTTC. This translates into CASSPGQLYGYTF.

V and J are TRBV5-4 and TRBJ2-4, with 8 bases fitting TRBD1. The germline CDR1 and CDR2 sequences are SGHNT and YYREEE (reference sequence). The CDR3 spans 13 residues. Trimming at V came to 4 bases and at J to 7 bases, leaving 4 bases not matched to a gene. The DNA of the CDR3 is TGTGCCAGCAGCCCTTGGACAGGGAACATTCAGTACTTC. It specifies CASSPWTGNIQYF. Variable domain in full (rest from reference TRBV5-4 and TRBJ2-4): ETGVTQSPTHLIKTRGQQVTLRCSSQSGHNTVSWYQQALGQGPQFIFQYYREEENGRGNFPPRFSGLQFPNYSSELNVNALELDDSALYLCASSPWTGNIQYFGAGTRLSVL.

This chain joins TRBV4-3 and TRBJ2-1, with TRBD1 matching 8 bases. Germline V gene data show CDR1 as LGHNA and CDR2 as YSLEER. V shed 0 bases, J shed 4 bases, and the junction held 5 bases outside the gene matches. This CDR3 comprises 16 residues. The chain's CDR3 is CASSQDTQGAYNEQFF. As DNA, the CDR3 is TGCGCCAGCAGCCAAGATACGCAGGGGGCATACAATGAGCAGTTCTTC.

V gene TRBV20-1 combines with J gene TRBJ1-1; D possibly corresponds to TRBD1 (5 bases). This CDR3 has 10 residues. The V end was cut by 5 bases, the J end by 7 bases, with 8 bases between. CDR1 and CDR2 from the germline V gene are DFQATT and SNEGSKA (reference sequence). CDR3 loop: CSAGHFEAFF. In DNA form, the CDR3 reads TGCAGTGCTGGACACTTTGAAGCTTTCTTT.

V usage is TRBV2 and J usage is TRBJ1-2; D unclear. The CDR3 has 13 residues. From germline, CDR1 is SNHLY and CDR2 FYNNEI. Trimming left V 8 bases short and J 8 bases short, with 18 bases between. The CDR3 bases are TGTGCCAGCCGAGCAATGGCCGAGGAAGGCTACACCTTC. This encodes CASRAMAEEGYTF.